The rows below give T cell receptor beta chains drawn from one sample of a study of blood T cell repertoires in COVID-19. The assay was immunoSEQ multiplex PCR, and TCRdb's table has in-frame clones only and misses some. Here the sample spans some 93,000 clones, approximately 84% being singletons. Sequencing input: peripheral blood. The receptors come from a man in his 70s with acute or convalescent COVID-19. The CDR3 runs from the conserved cysteine through the conserved F or W. The D gene is left open where the match is weak.

TRBJ1-6,-,TRBV7-9,CASSPRTGRVPLHF
TRBJ1-1,-,TRBV9,CASSVVSGEAFF
TRBJ2-7,-,TRBV19,CASGGGGHEQYF
TRBJ2-7,TRBD1,TRBV18,CASSPGTGGGYEQYF
TRBJ2-3,TRBD1,TRBV10-2,CASSEKGQGFTQYF
TRBJ1-2,-,TRBV3-1/TRBV3-2,CASSPSSGVAGYTF
TRBJ1-5,-,TRBV18,CASSPTPLSNQPQHF
TRBJ1-5,-,TRBV19,CASSYRDNQPQHF
TRBJ1-2,-,TRBV7-9,CASSSSDSRVNYGYTF
TRBJ1-1,-,TRBV9,CASSVGLRDTGTEAFF
TRBJ2-3,-,TRBV6-2/TRBV6-3,CASSYAPTSTDTQYF
TRBJ2-1,TRBD2,TRBV3-1/TRBV3-2,CASSPQLAGKRQFF
TRBJ2-7,-,TRBV14,CASSDPGDPRDEQYF
TRBJ1-5,-,TRBV27,CASSLNRGNQPQHF
TRBJ2-3,-,TRBV21-1,CASSKARDKSTDTQYF
TRBJ2-1,TRBD2,TRBV7-8,CASSGGSGGASYNEQFF
TRBJ2-7,TRBD1,TRBV7-9,CASSPGTGRGNEQYF
TRBJ1-5,-,TRBV28,CASSPASGVGQPQHF
TRBJ1-2,-,TRBV6-5,CASSYVGSGYTF
TRBJ2-1,-,TRBV6-5,CASSRSTPDEQFF
TRBJ2-5,-,TRBV5-1,CASSLGDIQETQYF
TRBJ2-3,-,TRBV5-1,CASSSRTQLGTDTQYF
TRBJ2-1,TRBD1,TRBV29-1,CSVEGQLNEQFF
TRBJ1-5,-,TRBV5-5,CASSLYGIGSNQPQHF
TRBJ1-1,TRBD1,TRBV3-1/TRBV3-2,CASSPWTGNTEAFF
TRBJ2-1,TRBD1,TRBV7-9,CASSPPGQTSMGVRFF
TRBJ1-3,-,TRBV4-1,CASSRGETETYEFSGNTIYF